These 11 T cell receptor beta chains came from one sample sequenced in a study of Ad26.COV2.S vaccination and SARS-CoV-2 variants. The table came from immunoSEQ multiplex PCR; TCRdb's copy has only in-frame clones and leaves some out. The sample has 250,000 or so clones, around nine tenths seen once. Noted treatment: about 20 received Ad26.COV2.S at low or high dose, single or two shots; roughly five received placebo; per-sample allocation not given. It was on day 63 after the first vaccine or placebo injection that samples were taken. The specimen comprised peripheral blood, sampled in a trial of Ad26.COV2.S vaccine versus placebo. The receptor source for this set is a person aged 18 to 59 who received the Ad26.COV2.S COVID-19 vaccine or a placebo.

This clone has a handful of counts. The chain uses TRBV25-1 and TRBJ1-2, with 7 bases matching TRBD1. The V segment lost 6 bases and the J segment 5 bases; nucleotides outside the gene matches: 6. CDR1 is MGHDK and CDR2 is SYGVNS in the germline V gene. This CDR3 has 13 residues. CDR3 protein: CASRQTGMYGYTF. The DNA of the CDR3 is TGTGCCAGCAGACAGACAGGGATGTATGGCTACACCTTC.

The chain links TRBV24-1 to TRBJ2-1; D may be TRBD1 or TRBD2 (5 bases each). V was pared by 3 bases and J by 6 bases, with 17 bases between. The germline CDR1 and CDR2 sequences are KGHDR and SFDVKD. The CDR3 totals 16 residues. The CDR3 region has the DNA TGTGCCACCAGTGATCGAGGGCTAGGGGCGGCCAATGAGCAGTTCTTC. Its translation: CATSDRGLGAANEQFF.

The rearrangement uses TRBV6-2 or TRBV6-3 and TRBJ2-2; no definite D call. Trimming removed 0 bases from V and 0 bases from J, with 11 bases in between. Germline V gives CDR1 MNHEY, CDR2 SVGEGT. The CDR3 extends over 17 amino acids. In nucleotides, the CDR3 is TGTGCCAGCAGTTACTCGAAGGCAGGTCCGAACACCGGGGAGCTGTTTTTT. It translates to CASSYSKAGPNTGELFF.

The V gene is TRBV30, the J gene TRBJ1-2, with no clear D. Germline V gene sequence: CDR1 GTSNPN, CDR2 SVGIG (reference sequence). V lost 1 base and J lost 3, with 12 bases in between. The CDR3 has 14 amino acids. The CDR3 nucleotides are TGTGCCTGGAGTGCCCATGGAGTGGACTATGGCTACACCTTC. This translates into CAWSAHGVDYGYTF.

This chain connects TRBV7-9 to TRBJ2-5; D is ambiguous. This CDR3 region has 15 residues. Germline CDR1 is SEHNR and CDR2 is FQNEAQ (reference sequence). The V end lost 5 bases, the J end lost 4 bases, and 17 bases lay between the germline ends. Here the CDR3 reads CASSPRSLVGETQYF. The CDR3 DNA follows: TGTGCCAGCAGCCCCAGGAGCTTAGTCGGAGAGACCCAGTACTTC.

The chain couples TRBV19 to TRBJ1-6; no firm D call. CDR3 length: 13 amino acids. The germline V gene encodes CDR1 LNHDA and CDR2 SQIVND (reference sequence). Trimming left V 3 bases short and J 4 bases short, with 4 bases between. The CDR3 loop is CASSIWYNSPLHF. The DNA for the CDR3 is TGTGCCAGTAGTATTTGGTATAATTCACCCCTCCACTTT.

The chain carries TRBV5-4 and TRBJ2-6; no definite D call. Germline values: CDR1 SGHNT, CDR2 YYREEE (reference sequence). V shed 3 bases and J shed 4 bases, with 17 bases lying between them. The CDR3 covers 17 residues. The CDR3 bases are TGTGCCAGCAGCTCCCCCCTAAAAGGCCTCGGGGCCAACGTCCTGACTTTC. Translation: CASSSPLKGLGANVLTF.

J is TRBJ1-2 and V is TRBV11-2; the D gene is possibly TRBD1 (5 bases). The V gene's germline CDR1 is SGHAT and CDR2 FQNNGV. The CDR3 sequence is 16 residues long. Trimming pared 1 base from V and 0 bases from J, leaving 12 bases between. CDR3 sequence (DNA): TGTGCCAGCAGCTTAGTTCCAGGGACCTCTAACTATGGCTACACCTTC. It specifies CASSLVPGTSNYGYTF.

The rearrangement uses TRBV3-1 (or the pseudogene TRBV3-2) and TRBJ1-1; 9 nucleotides line up with TRBD1. This CDR3 is built from 17 residues. Trimming at V came to 2 bases and at J to 0 bases, leaving 7 bases not matched to a gene. In germline, CDR1 is LGHDT, CDR2 YNNKEL (reference sequence). The CDR3 sequence is CASSQSDGTGMNTEAFF. CDR3 sequence (DNA): TGTGCCAGCAGCCAATCGGACGGGACAGGGATGAACACTGAAGCTTTCTTT.

This sequence joins TRBV5-1 and TRBJ1-5, with 7 nucleotides matching TRBD1. The junction had 6 bases not matched to a gene; V was cut back by 4 bases and J by 5 bases. The CDR3 consists of 14 residues. Looked up from germline, CDR1 is SGHRS and CDR2 is YFSETQ. CDR3 DNA: TGCGCCAGCAGCACGGGACAGACCGATCAGCCCCAGCATTTT. This sequence encodes CASSTGQTDQPQHF.

V is TRBV29-1 and J is TRBJ1-3; D uncertain. V shed 6 bases and J shed 0 bases, with 9 bases lying between them. The CDR3 extends over 13 amino acids. CDR1 is SQVTM and CDR2 is ANQGSEA in the germline V gene. This CDR3 reads CSVGPNSGNTIYF. DNA of the CDR3: TGCAGCGTCGGACCGAACTCTGGAAACACCATATATTTT.